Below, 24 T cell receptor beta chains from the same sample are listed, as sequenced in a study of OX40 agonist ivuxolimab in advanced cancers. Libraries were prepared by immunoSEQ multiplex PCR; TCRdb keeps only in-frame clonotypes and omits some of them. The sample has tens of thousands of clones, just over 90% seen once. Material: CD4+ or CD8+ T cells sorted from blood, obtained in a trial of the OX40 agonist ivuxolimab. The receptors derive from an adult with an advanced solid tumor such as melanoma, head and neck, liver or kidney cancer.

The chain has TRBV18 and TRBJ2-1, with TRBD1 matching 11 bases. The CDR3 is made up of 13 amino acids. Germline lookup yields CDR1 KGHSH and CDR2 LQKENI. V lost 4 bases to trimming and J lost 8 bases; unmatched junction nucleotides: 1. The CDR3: CASSRGQGDEQFF. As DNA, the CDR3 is TGTGCCAGCTCACGGGGACAGGGGGATGAGCAGTTCTTC.

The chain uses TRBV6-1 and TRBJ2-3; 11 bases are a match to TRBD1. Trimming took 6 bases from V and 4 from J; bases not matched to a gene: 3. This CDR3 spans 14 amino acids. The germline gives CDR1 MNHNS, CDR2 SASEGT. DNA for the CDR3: TGTGCCAGCAGAGGACAGGGGGCCGCAGATACGCAGTATTTT. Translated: CASRGQGAADTQYF.

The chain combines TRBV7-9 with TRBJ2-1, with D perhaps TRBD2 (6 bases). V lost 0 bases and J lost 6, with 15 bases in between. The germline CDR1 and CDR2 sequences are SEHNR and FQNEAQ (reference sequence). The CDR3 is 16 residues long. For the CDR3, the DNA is TGTGCCAGCAGCTTAGCGTTCCAGCGGGCGTCCAATGAGCAGTTCTTC. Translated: CASSLAFQRASNEQFF.

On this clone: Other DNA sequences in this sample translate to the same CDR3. CDR3 amino acids: CASSPTGNQPQHF. For the CDR3, the DNA is TGTGCCAGCTCTCCAACAGGTAATCAGCCCCAGCATTTT. The chain combines TRBV18 with TRBJ1-5, with D possibly being TRBD1 (5 bases). Between the trimmed V and J ends, which lost 6 bases and 4 bases, there was a span of 10 bases. Germline loops: CDR1 KGHSH, CDR2 LQKENI. The CDR3 spans 13 residues.

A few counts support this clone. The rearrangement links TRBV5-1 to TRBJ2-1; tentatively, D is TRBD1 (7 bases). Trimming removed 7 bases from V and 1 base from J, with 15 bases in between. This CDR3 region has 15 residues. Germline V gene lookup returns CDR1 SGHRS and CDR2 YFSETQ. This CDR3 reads CASGGGPGSYNEQFF. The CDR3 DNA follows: TGCGCCAGCGGAGGGGGCCCCGGGTCCTACAATGAGCAGTTCTTC.

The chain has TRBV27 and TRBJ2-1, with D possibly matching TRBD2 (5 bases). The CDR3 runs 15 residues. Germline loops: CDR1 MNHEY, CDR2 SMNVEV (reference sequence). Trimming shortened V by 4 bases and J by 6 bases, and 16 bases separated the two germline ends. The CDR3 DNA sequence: TGTGCCAGCAGTTCTTGGGCCGGGAAGGTCAATGAGCAGTTCTTC. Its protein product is CASSSWAGKVNEQFF.

The CDR3 bases are TGTGCCAGTAGGGGACTAGCGGGAGGGCCGCTACGGGAGACCCAGTACTTC. The encoded protein is CASRGLAGGPLRETQYF. The chain recombines TRBV19 with TRBJ2-5; 16 bases are a match to TRBD2. V shed 6 bases and J 5 bases; nucleotides not matched to a gene: 9. Germline V gene sequence: CDR1 LNHDA, CDR2 SQIVND (reference sequence). This CDR3 is 17 amino acids long.

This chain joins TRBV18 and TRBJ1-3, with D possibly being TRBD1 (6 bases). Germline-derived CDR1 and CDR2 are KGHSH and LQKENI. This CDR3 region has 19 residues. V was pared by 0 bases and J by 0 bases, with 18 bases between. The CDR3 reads CASSPPGRPQGSSGNTIYF. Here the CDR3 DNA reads TGTGCCAGCTCACCACCGGGCCGGCCCCAGGGGAGCTCTGGAAACACCATATATTTT.

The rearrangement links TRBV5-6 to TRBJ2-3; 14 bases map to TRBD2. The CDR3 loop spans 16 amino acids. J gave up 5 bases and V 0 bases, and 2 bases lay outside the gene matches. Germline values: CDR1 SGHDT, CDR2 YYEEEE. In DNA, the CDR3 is TGTGCCAGCAGCTTGGCCGGGACTAGCGGGAGAGATACGCAGTATTTT. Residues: CASSLAGTSGRDTQYF.

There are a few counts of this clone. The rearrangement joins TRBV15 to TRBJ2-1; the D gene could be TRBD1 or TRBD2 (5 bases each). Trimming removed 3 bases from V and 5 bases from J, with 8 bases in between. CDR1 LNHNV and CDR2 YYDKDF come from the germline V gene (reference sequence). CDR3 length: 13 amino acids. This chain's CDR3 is CATSRGPDNEQFF. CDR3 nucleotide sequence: TGTGCCACCAGCAGGGGACCTGACAATGAGCAGTTCTTC.

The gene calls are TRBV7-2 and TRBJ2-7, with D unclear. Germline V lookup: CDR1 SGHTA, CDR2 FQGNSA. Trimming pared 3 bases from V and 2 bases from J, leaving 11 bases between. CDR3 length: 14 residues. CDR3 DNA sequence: TGTGCCAGCAGCTTTTCGACGAAGACCTACGAGCAGTACTTC. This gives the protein CASSFSTKTYEQYF.

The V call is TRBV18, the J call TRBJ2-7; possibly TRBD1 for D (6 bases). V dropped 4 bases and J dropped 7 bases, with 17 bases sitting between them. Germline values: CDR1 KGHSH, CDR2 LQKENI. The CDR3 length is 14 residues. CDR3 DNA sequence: TGTGCCAGCTCACTGGACTCCCGCAGGGGTGAGCAGTACTTC. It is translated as CASSLDSRRGEQYF.

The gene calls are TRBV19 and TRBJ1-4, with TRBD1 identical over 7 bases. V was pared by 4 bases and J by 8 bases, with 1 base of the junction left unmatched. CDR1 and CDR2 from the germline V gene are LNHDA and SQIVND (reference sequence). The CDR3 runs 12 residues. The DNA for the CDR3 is TGTGCCAGTAGTAACAGGGGCGAAAAACTGTTTTTT. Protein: CASSNRGEKLFF.

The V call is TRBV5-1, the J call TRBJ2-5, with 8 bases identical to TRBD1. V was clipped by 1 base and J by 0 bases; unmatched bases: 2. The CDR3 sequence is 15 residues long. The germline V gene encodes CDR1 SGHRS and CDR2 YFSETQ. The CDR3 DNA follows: TGCGCCAGCAGCTTGAGACAGGGGTACCAAGAGACCCAGTACTTC. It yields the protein CASSLRQGYQETQYF.

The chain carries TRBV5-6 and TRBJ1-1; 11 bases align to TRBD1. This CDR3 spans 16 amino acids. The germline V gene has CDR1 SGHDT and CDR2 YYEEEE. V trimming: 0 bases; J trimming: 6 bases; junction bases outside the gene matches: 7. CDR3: CASSLVDRGRRAEAFF. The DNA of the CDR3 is TGTGCCAGCAGCTTGGTGGACAGGGGGCGCCGGGCTGAAGCTTTCTTT.

CDR3 region: CASTSPGQRTDTQYF. The CDR3 region has the DNA TGTGCCAGCACCTCACCGGGACAGCGCACAGATACGCAGTATTTT. The chain joins TRBV7-8 to TRBJ2-3, with 7 positions matching TRBD1. Trimming removed 7 bases from V and 1 base from J; junction bases left unmatched: 8. The V gene's germline CDR1 is SGHVS and CDR2 FQNEAQ. The CDR3 has 15 amino acids.

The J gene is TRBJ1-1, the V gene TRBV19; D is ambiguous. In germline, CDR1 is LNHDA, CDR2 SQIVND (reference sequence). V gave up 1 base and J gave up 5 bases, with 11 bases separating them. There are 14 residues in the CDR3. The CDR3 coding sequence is TGTGCCAGTAGTATAGGGTCAGGACTTACTGAAGCTTTCTTT. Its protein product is CASSIGSGLTEAFF. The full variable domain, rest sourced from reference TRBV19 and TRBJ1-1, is DGGITQSPKYLFRKEGQNVTLSCEQNLNHDAMYWYRQDPGQGLRLIYYSQIVNDFQKGDIAEGYSVSREKKESFPLTVTSAQKNPTAFYLCASSIGSGLTEAFFGQGTRLTVV.

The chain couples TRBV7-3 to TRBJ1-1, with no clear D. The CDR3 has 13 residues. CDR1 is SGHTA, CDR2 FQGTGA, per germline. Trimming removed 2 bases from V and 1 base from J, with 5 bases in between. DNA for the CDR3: TGTGCCAGCAGCTTACAGAGGAACACTGAAGCTTTCTTT. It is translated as CASSLQRNTEAFF.

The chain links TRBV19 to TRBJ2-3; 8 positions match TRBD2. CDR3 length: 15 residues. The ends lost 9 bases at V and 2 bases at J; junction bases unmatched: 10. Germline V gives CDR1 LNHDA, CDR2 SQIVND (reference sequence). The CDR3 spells CASEGAGGFTDTQYF. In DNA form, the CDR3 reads TGTGCCAGCGAAGGGGCGGGAGGATTCACAGATACGCAGTATTTT.

The CDR3 nucleotides read TGTGCCAGCAGGGCAGGGCGCTATGGCTACACCTTC. Its protein product is CASRAGRYGYTF. This rearrangement joins TRBV28 to TRBJ1-2, with a possible D match to TRBD1 (5 bases). The CDR3 runs 12 residues. Trimming took off 6 bases at V and 4 bases at J, with 9 bases between the two ends. In germline, CDR1 is MDHEN, CDR2 SYDVKM.

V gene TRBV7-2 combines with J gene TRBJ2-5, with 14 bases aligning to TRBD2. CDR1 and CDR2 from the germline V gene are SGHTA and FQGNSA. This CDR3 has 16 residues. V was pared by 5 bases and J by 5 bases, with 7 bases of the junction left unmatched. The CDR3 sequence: CASSPTSGRVRETQYF. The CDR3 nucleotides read TGTGCCAGCAGCCCGACTAGCGGGAGGGTCCGGGAGACCCAGTACTTC.

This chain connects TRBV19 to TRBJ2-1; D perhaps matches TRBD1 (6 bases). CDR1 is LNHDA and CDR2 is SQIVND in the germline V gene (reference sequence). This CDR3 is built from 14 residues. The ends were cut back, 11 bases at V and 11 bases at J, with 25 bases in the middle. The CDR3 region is CASRKSLGQKKQFF. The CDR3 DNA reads TGTGCCTCCAGGAAAAGCCTGGGACAAAAGAAGCAGTTCTTC.

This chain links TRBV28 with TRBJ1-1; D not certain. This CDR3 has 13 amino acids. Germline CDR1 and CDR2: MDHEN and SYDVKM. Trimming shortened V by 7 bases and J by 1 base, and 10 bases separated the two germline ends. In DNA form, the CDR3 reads TGTGCCAGCAAATCCCCAGCGAACACTGAAGCTTTCTTT. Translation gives CASKSPANTEAFF.

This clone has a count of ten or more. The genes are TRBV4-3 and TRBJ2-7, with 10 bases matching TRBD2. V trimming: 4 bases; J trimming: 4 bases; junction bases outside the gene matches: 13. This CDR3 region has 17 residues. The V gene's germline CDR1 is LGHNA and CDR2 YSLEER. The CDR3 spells CASSPMKWPSGSYEQYF. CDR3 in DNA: TGCGCCAGCAGCCCGATGAAGTGGCCTAGCGGGAGTTACGAGCAGTACTTC.